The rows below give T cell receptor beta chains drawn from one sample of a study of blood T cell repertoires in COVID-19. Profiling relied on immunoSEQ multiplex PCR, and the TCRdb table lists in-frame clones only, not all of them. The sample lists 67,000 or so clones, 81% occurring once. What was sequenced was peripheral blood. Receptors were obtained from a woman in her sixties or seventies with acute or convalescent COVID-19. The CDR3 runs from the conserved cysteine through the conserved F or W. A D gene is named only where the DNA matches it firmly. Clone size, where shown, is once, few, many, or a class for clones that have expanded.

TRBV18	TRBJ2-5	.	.	TGTGCCAGCTCACCACCTCTTCAAGAGAACCAGTACTTC	CASSPPLQENQYF
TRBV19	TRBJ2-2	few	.	TGTGCCAGTAACCCGGGACTCAAGACCGGGGAGCTGTTTTTT	CASNPGLKTGELFF
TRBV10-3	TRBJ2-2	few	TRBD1	TGTGCCATCAGTGAGCTTTCCCCGGGACAGGGGATAGAGACCGGGGAGCTGTTTTTT	CAISELSPGQGIETGELFF
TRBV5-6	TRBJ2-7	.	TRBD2	TGTGCCAGCAGCCAACTTGCGGGGGGAACCTACGAGCAGTACTTC	CASSQLAGGTYEQYF
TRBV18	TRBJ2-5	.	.	TGTGCCAGCTCACCACCCCCCCCCAGGGCCACCCAGTACTTC	CASSPPPPRATQYF
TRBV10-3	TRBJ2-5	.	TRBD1	TGTGCCATCAGTGACCCCCCGGGACAGGCCCAAGAGACCCAGTACTTC	CAISDPPGQAQETQYF
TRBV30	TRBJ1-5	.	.	TGTGCCTGGAGTGTGGCACTAGGCTACAATCAGCCCCAGCATTTT	CAWSVALGYNQPQHF
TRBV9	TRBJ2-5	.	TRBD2	TGTGCCAGCAGCGTGGGGACTAGCGGGTTACAAGAGACCCAGTACTTC	CASSVGTSGLQETQYF
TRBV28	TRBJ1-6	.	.	TGTGCCAGCAGTTTAGGAGGGAGCTCCTATAATTCACCCCTCCACTTT	CASSLGGSSYNSPLHF
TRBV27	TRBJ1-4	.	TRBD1	TGTGCCAGCAGGAGGACAGGTTGGAACGAAAAACTGTTTTTT	CASRRTGWNEKLFF
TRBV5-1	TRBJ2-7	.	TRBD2	TGCGCCAGCAGCTTGACTAGCGGGAGTACCCACTACGAGCAGTACTTC	CASSLTSGSTHYEQYF
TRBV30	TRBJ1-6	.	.	TGTGCCTGGAGTGATGCGGGGCGGGGCGATTCACCCCTCCACTTT	CAWSDAGRGDSPLHF
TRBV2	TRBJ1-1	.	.	TGTGCCAGGTTAGGGGACACTGAAGCTTTCTTT	CARLGDTEAFF
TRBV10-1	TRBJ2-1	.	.	TGCGCCAGCAGTGAGCTCGAAGGAGTAGATCTCGACAATGAGCAGTTCTTC	CASSELEGVDLDNEQFF
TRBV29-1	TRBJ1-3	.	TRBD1	TGCAGCGTTGGGGGACAGGCCTCTGGAAACACCATATATTTT	CSVGGQASGNTIYF
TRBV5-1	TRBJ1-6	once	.	TGCGCCAGCAGCTTGGACTCCACAGGGAATTCACCCCTCCACTTT	CASSLDSTGNSPLHF
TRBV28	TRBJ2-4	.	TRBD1	TGTGCCAGCATCCAATCTAAGGGGGCGAACATTCAGTACTTC	CASIQSKGANIQYF
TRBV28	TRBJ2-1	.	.	TGTGCCAGCTCGTCCCCCGCAGGTAGGGGCTACAATGAGCAGTTCTTC	CASSSPAGRGYNEQFF
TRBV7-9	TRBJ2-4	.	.	TGTGCCAGCAGCTTAGGGTTGGTCGGAGACATTCAGTACTTC	CASSLGLVGDIQYF
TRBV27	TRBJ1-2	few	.	TGTGCCAGCAGTTGGGGGCCGAACTATGGCTACACCTTC	CASSWGPNYGYTF
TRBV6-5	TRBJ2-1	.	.	TGTGCCAGCAGTTCCTCGGGACTCCTTGAGCAGTTCTTC	CASSSSGLLEQFF
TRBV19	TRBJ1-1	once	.	TGTGCCAGTAACCACGGGGTTAGGACTGAAGCTTTCTTT	CASNHGVRTEAFF
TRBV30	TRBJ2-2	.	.	TGTGCCTGGAGACGGGGGTACACCGGGGAGCTGTTTTTT	CAWRRGYTGELFF
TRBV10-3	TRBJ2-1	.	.	TGTGCCATCAGTGAGAATAGCGCCTCCTACAATGAGCAGTTCTTC	CAISENSASYNEQFF
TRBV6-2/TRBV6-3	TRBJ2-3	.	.	TGTGCCAGCAGTCCGACAACCGATACGCAGTATTTT	CASSPTTDTQYF
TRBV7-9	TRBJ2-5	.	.	TGTGCCAGCAGCTTCACCAGGGGTGCAGAGACCCAGTACTTC	CASSFTRGAETQYF
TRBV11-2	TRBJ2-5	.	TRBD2	TGTGCCAGCAGCTTAGATGTTCTAGCGGGGCTCGGAACGAAAGAGACCCAGTACTTC	CASSLDVLAGLGTKETQYF
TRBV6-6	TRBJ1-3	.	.	TGTGCCAGCATTGCGGGGGGCAGTGGAAACACCATATATTTT	CASIAGGSGNTIYF